This T cell receptor beta chain originates from a study of T cell clonotyping in hematopoietic cell transplantation. Findings of the study overall: Cells were unsorted, so CD4 and CD8 contributions were not separated. After transplant, recipient diversity fell while pathologically expanded clonotypes grew through day 180. Broader posttransplant TCR repertoire diversity was predicted by graft donor and pretransplant recipient Inverse Simpson Index values.

Generated by immunoSEQ multiplex PCR, the TCRdb table keeps only in-frame clones and is missing some. The table includes tens of thousands of clones, around 96% detected once. Regarding this clone: Its antigen is currently unknown.

V was cut by 2 bases and J by 4 bases, with 15 bases left in between. The germline gives CDR1 SGHRS, CDR2 YFSETQ. The CDR3 is 15 residues long. V is TRBV5-1 and J is TRBJ1-1; the D gene is possibly TRBD1 (5 bases). Sequencing was performed on peripheral blood mononuclear cells. The source is a man younger than 45 in good health. Some clones in this sample may be carry-over from other donors' samples. In DNA, the CDR3 is TGCGCCAGCAGCTTCCCCGCAGGGCGACCCACTGAAGCTTTCTTT. Amino acid sequence: CASSFPAGRPTEAFF.